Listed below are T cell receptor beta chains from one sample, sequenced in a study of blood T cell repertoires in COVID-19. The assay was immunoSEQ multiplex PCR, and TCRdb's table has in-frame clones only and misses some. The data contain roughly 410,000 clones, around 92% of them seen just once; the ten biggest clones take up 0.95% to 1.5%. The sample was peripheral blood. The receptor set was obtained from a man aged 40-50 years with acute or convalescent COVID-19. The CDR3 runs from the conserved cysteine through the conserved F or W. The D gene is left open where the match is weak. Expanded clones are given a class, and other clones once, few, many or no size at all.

CDR3nt: TGTGCCAGCAGTTTATACAGGGGGCAAAGACAAGAGACCCAGTACTTC
CDR3aa: CASSLYRGQRQETQYF
d_gene: TRBD1
abundance: .
j_gene: TRBJ2-5
v_gene: TRBV28

CDR3nt: TGTGCCAGCAGCCTGTCTCGCTCCTACGAGCAGTACTTC
CDR3aa: CASSLSRSYEQYF
d_gene: .
abundance: .
j_gene: TRBJ2-7
v_gene: TRBV7-2

CDR3nt: TGTGCCAGCAGTCCACAAACAGGGGGTAGGTCACCCCTCCACTTT
CDR3aa: CASSPQTGGRSPLHF
d_gene: TRBD1
abundance: .
j_gene: TRBJ1-6
v_gene: TRBV28

CDR3nt: TGTGCCAGCAGCGGCGGGACTAGGGAGGTCCATGAGCAGTTCTTC
CDR3aa: CASSGGTREVHEQFF
d_gene: TRBD2
abundance: .
j_gene: TRBJ2-1
v_gene: TRBV11-2

CDR3nt: TGTGCCAGCAGCTCACGGACTAGCGGAGGGGTAGAGACCCAGTACTTC
CDR3aa: CASSSRTSGGVETQYF
d_gene: TRBD2
abundance: .
j_gene: TRBJ2-5
v_gene: TRBV7-6

CDR3nt: TGTGCCAGCAGCTTGGGGGCAGGCCTCCTGCTCTCAGGATACGAGCAGTACTTC
CDR3aa: CASSLGAGLLLSGYEQYF
d_gene: .
abundance: .
j_gene: TRBJ2-7
v_gene: TRBV5-6

CDR3nt: TGTGCCAGCAGGCTACAAGGGGCCGCACGCTATGGCTACACCTTC
CDR3aa: CASRLQGAARYGYTF
d_gene: .
abundance: .
j_gene: TRBJ1-2
v_gene: TRBV7-2

CDR3nt: TGTGCCAGCAGGTCTCTAGCAACAACAGATACGCAGTATTTT
CDR3aa: CASRSLATTDTQYF
d_gene: .
abundance: .
j_gene: TRBJ2-3
v_gene: TRBV28

CDR3nt: TGTGCCAGCAGCGTACCCCAGGTGTCACCCCTCCACTTT
CDR3aa: CASSVPQVSPLHF
d_gene: .
abundance: .
j_gene: TRBJ1-6
v_gene: TRBV9

CDR3nt: TGTGCCAGCAGTCCCCGGGGGGGCAATCAGCCCCAGCATTTT
CDR3aa: CASSPRGGNQPQHF
d_gene: .
abundance: .
j_gene: TRBJ1-5
v_gene: TRBV5-8

CDR3nt: TGTGCCAGCAGCTTAGCCGAGGGTCGGACAGATACGCAGTATTTT
CDR3aa: CASSLAEGRTDTQYF
d_gene: .
abundance: .
j_gene: TRBJ2-3
v_gene: TRBV11-3

CDR3nt: TGTGCCAGCAGCCTACGCCCTAATAGCGGGAGGTTCGGGGCAGATACGCAGTATTTT
CDR3aa: CASSLRPNSGRFGADTQYF
d_gene: TRBD2
abundance: .
j_gene: TRBJ2-3
v_gene: TRBV7-3

CDR3nt: TGTGCCAGCAGACGGACAGGGGGCACAGATACGCAGTATTTT
CDR3aa: CASRRTGGTDTQYF
d_gene: TRBD1
abundance: .
j_gene: TRBJ2-3
v_gene: TRBV7-8

CDR3nt: TGCGCCAGCAGCAGGGGGGACAGCCACTACGAGCAGTACTTC
CDR3aa: CASSRGDSHYEQYF
d_gene: .
abundance: .
j_gene: TRBJ2-7
v_gene: TRBV5-1

CDR3nt: TGTGCCAGCAGTGAAGAGAGTAGCTGGGTAGGAGGGGAGCAGTTCTTC
CDR3aa: CASSEESSWVGGEQFF
d_gene: .
abundance: .
j_gene: TRBJ2-1
v_gene: TRBV2

CDR3nt: TGCGCCAGCAGACAGGACAGGGGAGGTGGGAGCAATCAGCCCCAGCATTTT
CDR3aa: CASRQDRGGGSNQPQHF
d_gene: TRBD1
abundance: .
j_gene: TRBJ1-5
v_gene: TRBV10-1

CDR3nt: TGTGCCAGCAGTTTATCCGTTTCCCTCACCGGGGAGCTGTTTTTT
CDR3aa: CASSLSVSLTGELFF
d_gene: .
abundance: .
j_gene: TRBJ2-2
v_gene: TRBV27

CDR3nt: TGTGCCAGCTCCCCGAGTGGGAGCTCCTATAATTCACCCCTCCACTTT
CDR3aa: CASSPSGSSYNSPLHF
d_gene: .
abundance: .
j_gene: TRBJ1-6
v_gene: TRBV18

CDR3nt: TGTGCCAGCAGCGTAAAAGCGGGAGGGCATAACACCGGGGAGCTGTTTTTT
CDR3aa: CASSVKAGGHNTGELFF
d_gene: TRBD2
abundance: .
j_gene: TRBJ2-2
v_gene: TRBV9

CDR3nt: TGTGCCAGCGGACAAGGTGAAGCTTTCTTT
CDR3aa: CASGQGEAFF
d_gene: .
abundance: .
j_gene: TRBJ1-1
v_gene: TRBV28

CDR3nt: TGCAGTGCTAGTCGACAGAGCGAAAAACTGTTTTTT
CDR3aa: CSASRQSEKLFF
d_gene: .
abundance: .
j_gene: TRBJ1-4
v_gene: TRBV20-1

CDR3nt: TGCGCCAGCACAAACGGACAGCTGAACACTGAAGCTTTCTTT
CDR3aa: CASTNGQLNTEAFF
d_gene: .
abundance: .
j_gene: TRBJ1-1
v_gene: TRBV5-1

CDR3nt: TGTGCTAGTGGCCCGGGGCTAGCGGCCTACGAGCAGTACTTC
CDR3aa: CASGPGLAAYEQYF
d_gene: TRBD2
abundance: .
j_gene: TRBJ2-7
v_gene: TRBV12-5

CDR3nt: TGTGCCAGCAGCCGGGTCAGGGATCACGAGCAGTACTTC
CDR3aa: CASSRVRDHEQYF
d_gene: .
abundance: .
j_gene: TRBJ2-7
v_gene: TRBV7-2

CDR3nt: TGTGCCAGCAGGGGCCAGGGGGCCTACGAGCAGTACTTC
CDR3aa: CASRGQGAYEQYF
d_gene: TRBD1
abundance: once
j_gene: TRBJ2-7
v_gene: TRBV14

CDR3nt: TGTGCCAGCAGACCCCCGTTATACGGGGACTTACAAAACACCGGGGAGCTGTTTTTT
CDR3aa: CASRPPLYGDLQNTGELFF
d_gene: .
abundance: .
j_gene: TRBJ2-2
v_gene: TRBV13

CDR3nt: TGCGCCAGCAGCCAGAACACCGGGGAGCTGTTTTTT
CDR3aa: CASSQNTGELFF
d_gene: .
abundance: .
j_gene: TRBJ2-2
v_gene: TRBV5-1

CDR3nt: TGTGCCAGCACCCCAGGGCCAAATCAGCCCCAGCATTTT
CDR3aa: CASTPGPNQPQHF
d_gene: .
abundance: few
j_gene: TRBJ1-5
v_gene: TRBV2

CDR3nt: TGTGCCAGCAGCGTCAACAGGGCGAACACCGGGGAGCTGTTTTTT
CDR3aa: CASSVNRANTGELFF
d_gene: .
abundance: .
j_gene: TRBJ2-2
v_gene: TRBV9

CDR3nt: TGTGCCAGCAGCCAAGAACTTGGGGCAGCCAACACAGATACGCAGTATTTT
CDR3aa: CASSQELGAANTDTQYF
d_gene: .
abundance: .
j_gene: TRBJ2-3
v_gene: TRBV4-2

CDR3nt: TGTGCCAGCAGCCACCCGACAGGGTCCCTTAGAAACACCATATATTTT
CDR3aa: CASSHPTGSLRNTIYF
d_gene: .
abundance: .
j_gene: TRBJ1-3
v_gene: TRBV21-1

CDR3nt: TGCGCCAGCAGCCAAGATGGTGGCGGGGTTACCACCTACGAGCAGTACTTC
CDR3aa: CASSQDGGGVTTYEQYF
d_gene: .
abundance: .
j_gene: TRBJ2-7
v_gene: TRBV4-1

CDR3nt: TGTGCCAGCACATATTTAGTACAGGGGGAGGGAGGCTACACCTTC
CDR3aa: CASTYLVQGEGGYTF
d_gene: TRBD1
abundance: .
j_gene: TRBJ1-2
v_gene: TRBV7-2

CDR3nt: TGTGCCAGTAGTACCCGACGGGCAACTAATGAAAAACTGTTTTTT
CDR3aa: CASSTRRATNEKLFF
d_gene: .
abundance: .
j_gene: TRBJ1-4
v_gene: TRBV19

CDR3nt: TGTGCCAGTGTACCCCGGGACAGGTCCTACGAGCAGTACTTC
CDR3aa: CASVPRDRSYEQYF
d_gene: TRBD1
abundance: .
j_gene: TRBJ2-7
v_gene: TRBV2

CDR3nt: TGTGCCACCAGCAGAGATCAGGGCTCCTTGCATGAAAAACTGTTTTTT
CDR3aa: CATSRDQGSLHEKLFF
d_gene: .
abundance: .
j_gene: TRBJ1-4
v_gene: TRBV15

CDR3nt: TGTGCCAGCAGTCAGCACCGACTGGTCGTCTACGAGCAGTACTTC
CDR3aa: CASSQHRLVVYEQYF
d_gene: .
abundance: .
j_gene: TRBJ2-7
v_gene: TRBV6-2/TRBV6-3

CDR3nt: TGTGCCAGCACCGGGACTAGCGGGATCTACAATGAGCAGTTCTTC
CDR3aa: CASTGTSGIYNEQFF
d_gene: TRBD2
abundance: .
j_gene: TRBJ2-1
v_gene: TRBV6-5

CDR3nt: TGTGCCAGCAGCTTAGGAGGCTTAGGATACGAGCAGTACTTC
CDR3aa: CASSLGGLGYEQYF
d_gene: .
abundance: .
j_gene: TRBJ2-7
v_gene: TRBV11-1

CDR3nt: TGTGCCAGCAGCTTAATGTCGGGTAACACTGAAGCTTTCTTT
CDR3aa: CASSLMSGNTEAFF
d_gene: .
abundance: .
j_gene: TRBJ1-1
v_gene: TRBV11-2

CDR3nt: TGCGCCAGCAGCTTGATGGCGGAGTCCTACGAGCAGTACTTC
CDR3aa: CASSLMAESYEQYF
d_gene: .
abundance: once
j_gene: TRBJ2-7
v_gene: TRBV5-1

CDR3nt: TGTGCCAGCAGCTTTTCCAGGAACACTGAAGCTTTCTTT
CDR3aa: CASSFSRNTEAFF
d_gene: .
abundance: .
j_gene: TRBJ1-1
v_gene: TRBV7-3

CDR3nt: TGTGCCATCAGTGCTTTAACAGGGTCCGGGGCCAACGTCCTGACTTTC
CDR3aa: CAISALTGSGANVLTF
d_gene: .
abundance: .
j_gene: TRBJ2-6
v_gene: TRBV10-3

CDR3nt: TGTGCCAGCAGCACAGGGAAGAAGACTGAAGCTTTCTTT
CDR3aa: CASSTGKKTEAFF
d_gene: .
abundance: .
j_gene: TRBJ1-1
v_gene: TRBV7-9

CDR3nt: TGTGCCAGCAGCTCCCAGTCCAGGGGGTACGGTGAAGCTTTCTTT
CDR3aa: CASSSQSRGYGEAFF
d_gene: TRBD1
abundance: few
j_gene: TRBJ1-1
v_gene: TRBV7-2

CDR3nt: TGTGCCAGTAACCCCCACGAGGGCAGGCCCAATCAGCCCCAGCATTTT
CDR3aa: CASNPHEGRPNQPQHF
d_gene: .
abundance: .
j_gene: TRBJ1-5
v_gene: TRBV19

CDR3nt: TGTGCCACCAGCAGAGAAGCAGGGGATTCTGAAGCTTTCTTT
CDR3aa: CATSREAGDSEAFF
d_gene: .
abundance: .
j_gene: TRBJ1-1
v_gene: TRBV15

CDR3nt: TGTGCCAGCAGCAAACTAGCGGACGAGCAGTACTTC
CDR3aa: CASSKLADEQYF
d_gene: TRBD2
abundance: .
j_gene: TRBJ2-7
v_gene: TRBV7-9

CDR3nt: TGTGCCAGTAGTACCCGCAGGGAAGAGACCAAAAACATTCAGTACTTC
CDR3aa: CASSTRREETKNIQYF
d_gene: .
abundance: few
j_gene: TRBJ2-4
v_gene: TRBV19

CDR3nt: TGTGCCAGCAGTTTACGGCAGGGCCATGGCTACACCTTC
CDR3aa: CASSLRQGHGYTF
d_gene: .
abundance: .
j_gene: TRBJ1-2
v_gene: TRBV12-3/TRBV12-4

CDR3nt: TGTGCCAGTATCCGACAGGGAGGAAACACCATATATTTT
CDR3aa: CASIRQGGNTIYF
d_gene: TRBD1
abundance: .
j_gene: TRBJ1-3
v_gene: TRBV5-4

CDR3nt: TGTGCCAGCAGCGTAGGTTCCGGCGGGACTGAGATAGGAAACACCATATATTTT
CDR3aa: CASSVGSGGTEIGNTIYF
d_gene: .
abundance: .
j_gene: TRBJ1-3
v_gene: TRBV9

CDR3nt: TGTGCCAGCAGCAAACCCCCTCGGGAGACAGCGAACACCGGGGAGCTGTTTTTT
CDR3aa: CASSKPPRETANTGELFF
d_gene: .
abundance: once
j_gene: TRBJ2-2
v_gene: TRBV21-1

CDR3nt: TGTGCCACCAGTGATTTTGGTTCGGCTAGCGGGGGGGCCTACACAGATACGCAGTATTTT
CDR3aa: CATSDFGSASGGAYTDTQYF
d_gene: TRBD2
abundance: .
j_gene: TRBJ2-3
v_gene: TRBV24-1